The 25 T cell receptor beta chains below all came from one sample that was sequenced in a study of OX40 agonist ivuxolimab in advanced cancers. Measured with immunoSEQ multiplex PCR; TCRdb has only the in-frame clones, and not every one. The top ten clones hold roughly 12% of a sample with about 62,000 clones, about 92% of them seen once. This specimen was CD4+ or CD8+ T cells sorted from blood, taken in a trial of the OX40 agonist ivuxolimab. The receptor set was obtained from an adult with an advanced solid tumor such as melanoma, head and neck, liver or kidney cancer.

The J gene is TRBJ2-6, the V gene TRBV2; 9 bases match TRBD1. The CDR3 extends over 19 amino acids. CDR1 is SNHLY, CDR2 FYNNEI, per germline. Germline trimming cut 3 bases from V and 0 bases from J; bases unmatched to any gene: 9. CDR3 in amino acids: CASSDQRDRADSGANVLTF. Written as DNA, the CDR3 is TGTGCCAGCAGTGATCAGAGGGACAGGGCTGACTCTGGGGCCAACGTCCTGACTTTC. The variable domain in full, completed from reference TRBV2 and TRBJ2-6, reads EPEVTQTPSHQVTQMGQEVILRCVPISNHLYFYWYRQILGQKVEFLVSFYNNEISEKSEIFDDQFSVERPDGSNFTLKIRSTKLEDSAMYFCASSDQRDRADSGANVLTFGAGSRLTVL.

This chain connects TRBV9 to TRBJ1-4; D gene uncertain. CDR3 size: 15 residues. From germline, CDR1 is SGDLS and CDR2 YYNGEE. V dropped 3 bases and J dropped 0 bases, with 9 bases sitting between them. For the CDR3, the DNA is TGTGCCAGCAGCGCAGGAATTACAACTAATGAAAAACTGTTTTTT. It specifies CASSAGITTNEKLFF.

The chain links TRBV15 to TRBJ1-4, with 8 nucleotides matching TRBD1. The CDR3 runs 14 residues. Germline V CDR1 and CDR2: LNHNV, YYDKDF (reference sequence). Losses at the gene ends were 6 bases for V and 7 bases for J; bases not matched to a gene: 7. CDR3 protein: CATRDQGAFEKLFF. In nucleotides, the CDR3 is TGTGCCACCAGGGACCAGGGGGCTTTTGAAAAACTGTTTTTT. Full variable domain (outside the CDR3, taken from reference TRBV15 and TRBJ1-4): DAMVIQNPRYQVTQFGKPVTLSCSQTLNHNVMYWYQQKSSQAPKLLFHYYDKDFNNEADTPDNFQSRRPNTSFCFLDIRSPGLGDTAMYLCATRDQGAFEKLFFGSGTQLSVL.

This chain connects TRBV25-1 to TRBJ1-1; 11 bases align to TRBD1. The CDR3 loop spans 14 amino acids. Looked up from germline, CDR1 is MGHDK and CDR2 is SYGVNS. V shed 4 bases and J 8 bases; nucleotides not matched to a gene: 6. CDR3 sequence reads: CASSVGTGGSEAFF. For the CDR3, the DNA is TGTGCCAGCAGTGTAGGGACAGGGGGGAGCGAAGCTTTCTTT. Full variable domain (remainder filled in from reference TRBV25-1 and TRBJ1-1): EADIYQTPRYLVIGTGKKITLECSQTMGHDKMYWYQQDPGMELHLIHYSYGVNSTEKGDLSSESTVSRIRTEHFPLTLESARPSHTSQYLCASSVGTGGSEAFFGQGTRLTVV.

This chain connects TRBV2 to TRBJ2-2, with D possibly TRBD1 on 5 matching bases. The ends were cut back, 10 bases at V and 1 base at J, with 13 bases in the middle. CDR1 SNHLY and CDR2 FYNNEI come from the germline V gene. The CDR3 extends over 14 amino acids. CDR3 nucleotide sequence: TGTGCCATCTCCTCTGGACAGAACACCGGGGAGCTGTTTTTT. Protein product: CAISSGQNTGELFF.

The chain couples TRBV9 to TRBJ2-1; TRBD2 aligns across 8 bases. The germline V gene encodes CDR1 SGDLS and CDR2 YYNGEE. The CDR3 spans 15 residues. The trim removed 4 bases at V and 0 bases at J, leaving 3 bases unmatched. The chain's CDR3 is CASSPGTSSYNEQFF. The CDR3 nucleotides are TGTGCCAGCAGCCCGGGGACTAGCTCCTACAATGAGCAGTTCTTC.

The J gene is TRBJ2-1, the V gene TRBV4-1, with 12 bases fitting TRBD2. Germline V CDR1 and CDR2: MGHRA, YSYEKL. The CDR3 has 19 amino acids. Trimming took 3 bases from V and 2 from J; bases not matched to a gene: 11. The CDR3 region is CASSHIGTSGSAPYNEQFF. Here the CDR3 DNA reads TGCGCCAGCAGCCATATAGGGACTAGCGGGTCAGCCCCCTACAATGAGCAGTTCTTC.

The chain has TRBV7-7 and TRBJ2-5; TRBD2 aligns across 9 bases. Germline lookup yields CDR1 SSHAT and CDR2 FNYEAQ (reference sequence). The CDR3 runs to 15 residues. After removal of 4 bases from V and 3 bases from J, the junction contained 6 bases not matched to a gene. The CDR3 loop is CASSYSGSGKETQYF. The CDR3 nucleotides are TGTGCCAGCAGCTATAGCGGGAGCGGGAAAGAGACCCAGTACTTC.

V is TRBV4-1 and J is TRBJ1-2; D is undetermined. The germline CDR1 and CDR2 sequences are MGHRA and YSYEKL. CDR3 length: 14 amino acids. V dropped 1 base and J dropped 2 bases, with 8 bases sitting between them. The CDR3 here is CASSQGGANYGYTF. As DNA, the CDR3 is TGCGCCAGCAGCCAAGGAGGAGCGAACTATGGCTACACCTTC.

The chain employs TRBV4-1 and TRBJ2-5; 7 bases line up with TRBD1. In germline, CDR1 is MGHRA, CDR2 YSYEKL. After removal of 4 bases from V and 5 bases from J, the junction contained 19 bases not matched to a gene. This CDR3 region has 18 residues. For the CDR3, the DNA is TGCGCCAGCAGCCCCCTCCCCGGACAGGCGGCAGAAATGGAGACCCAGTACTTC. This translates into CASSPLPGQAAEMETQYF.

The rearrangement links TRBV7-2 to TRBJ1-2; D is ambiguous. CDR1 is SGHTA and CDR2 is FQGNSA in the germline V gene. This CDR3 comprises 12 residues. V lost 7 bases and J 5 bases, leaving 11 bases between the germline ends. In nucleotides, the CDR3 is TGTGCCAGCACCCCCGCAGTATATGGCTACACCTTC. Its translation: CASTPAVYGYTF.

This chain uses TRBV5-1 with TRBJ2-7; D possibly corresponds to TRBD1 (6 bases). The germline V gene encodes CDR1 SGHRS and CDR2 YFSETQ. V gave up 2 bases and J gave up 0 bases, with 12 bases separating them. The CDR3 is 15 amino acids. CDR3 protein: CASSLGTSISYEQYF. The CDR3 DNA is TGCGCCAGCAGCTTAGGGACATCGATCTCCTACGAGCAGTACTTC. The variable domain in full, completed from reference TRBV5-1 and TRBJ2-7, reads KAGVTQTPRYLIKTRGQQVTLSCSPISGHRSVSWYQQTPGQGLQFLFEYFSETQRNKGNFPGRFSGRQFSNSRSEMNVSTLELGDSALYLCASSLGTSISYEQYFGPGTRLTVT.

This sequence joins TRBV6-5 and TRBJ1-2, with D possibly being TRBD1 (5 bases). V lost 11 bases to trimming and J lost 5 bases, with 15 bases between them. Germline CDR1 is MNHEY and CDR2 is SVGAGI. The CDR3 has 12 residues. CDR3 DNA sequence: TGTGCCTGCCGGGACCTTGCTTATGGCTACACCTTC. It encodes CACRDLAYGYTF.

This chain links TRBV4-1 with TRBJ2-7; perhaps D is TRBD1 or TRBD2 (5 bases each). The CDR3 has 14 residues. Germline V gene sequence: CDR1 MGHRA, CDR2 YSYEKL. The ends were cut back, 1 base at V and 4 bases at J, with 11 bases in the middle. The CDR3 nucleotides are TGCGCCAGCAGCCAAGGACCGGGGCTGTACGAGCAGTACTTC. It codes for CASSQGPGLYEQYF.

This clone was observed a single time. A far larger clone is one base from this, pointing to a likely read error. Other DNA sequences within the sample encode an identical CDR3. This chain links TRBV6-1 with TRBJ2-2; a weak D match, TRBD1 (6 bases). The CDR3 has 18 amino acids. CDR1 MNHNS and CDR2 SASEGT come from the germline V gene. The CDR3 protein is CASSEGAGEILNTGELFF. The CDR3 DNA is TGTGCCAGCAGCGAAGGGGCAGGGGAGATCCTCAACACCGGGGAGCTGTTTTTT.

In the case of this clone: The same CDR3 also results from other DNA sequences found in this sample. The chain employs TRBV4-1 and TRBJ2-7; 10 nucleotides line up with TRBD2. V was pared by 2 bases and J by 4 bases, with 5 bases of the junction left unmatched. There are 15 residues in the CDR3. Germline assignment: CDR1 MGHRA and CDR2 YSYEKL. CDR3 residues: CASSQKAGGPYEQYF. The CDR3 bases are TGCGCCAGCAGCCAAAAAGCGGGGGGGCCGTACGAGCAGTACTTC.

The chain's CDR3 is CASSLGRSSYEQYF. The DNA of the CDR3 is TGTGCCAGCAGCCTGGGACGGAGCTCCTACGAGCAGTACTTC. This chain uses TRBV7-3 with TRBJ2-7; D is perhaps TRBD1 or TRBD2 (5 bases each). V gave up 5 bases and J gave up 0 bases, with 11 bases separating them. Germline CDR1 and CDR2: SGHTA and FQGTGA. This CDR3 region has 14 residues.

The chain carries TRBV6-5 and TRBJ1-1, with a weak D call TRBD1 (5 bases). Trimming stripped 0 bases from V and 3 bases from J, with 11 bases between. Germline CDR1 and CDR2: MNHEY and SVGAGI. This CDR3 comprises 15 residues. As DNA, the CDR3 is TGTGCCAGCAGTTACTCGAGGGTGGGGGACACTGAAGCTTTCTTT. This codes for CASSYSRVGDTEAFF.

This chain uses TRBV15 with TRBJ1-6; D unresolved. This CDR3 is built from 14 residues. The germline V gene encodes CDR1 LNHNV and CDR2 YYDKDF (reference sequence). Trimming took off 5 bases at V and 7 bases at J, with 12 bases between the two ends. The CDR3 here is CATSHSSLNSPLHF. CDR3 nucleotides: TGTGCCACCAGCCACTCCTCGCTAAATTCACCCCTCCACTTT.

J is TRBJ2-7 and V is TRBV9; a possible D gene is TRBD1 (5 bases). V was trimmed by 0 bases and J by 4 bases, leaving 8 bases between them. The germline V gene has CDR1 SGDLS and CDR2 YYNGEE. The CDR3 runs to 13 residues. As DNA, the CDR3 is TGTGCCAGCAGCGTAGCGACAGCGTACGAGCAGTACTTC. It is translated as CASSVATAYEQYF.

V and J are TRBV15 and TRBJ2-4; D is possibly TRBD1 (5 bases). The CDR3 consists of 13 residues. Germline CDR1 is LNHNV and CDR2 is YYDKDF (reference sequence). V was shortened by 7 bases and J by 8 bases, with 15 bases between the two germline ends. The CDR3 DNA follows: TGTGCCACCACCGAGACAGTAGGCGACATTCAGTACTTC. Residues: CATTETVGDIQYF.

The V call is TRBV6-5, the J call TRBJ2-5; D gene ambiguous. Germline-derived CDR1 and CDR2 are MNHEY and SVGAGI. With 4 bases removed from V and 2 bases from J, the gap between germline ends came to 17 bases. This CDR3 comprises 16 residues. The CDR3 nucleotides are TGTGCCAGCAGTTCCTCACATCTACCCCCACAAGAGACCCAGTACTTC. Encoded protein: CASSSSHLPPQETQYF.

CDR3 sequence reads: CASSPSGGTDTQYF. CDR3 DNA: TGTGCCAGCAGTCCATCAGGGGGCACAGATACGCAGTATTTT. The chain uses TRBV27 and TRBJ2-3, with D possibly being TRBD1 (6 bases). The CDR3 is made up of 14 amino acids. Trimming took 5 bases from V and 1 from J, leaving 10 bases between them. Germline CDR1 MNHEY, CDR2 SMNVEV (reference sequence).

The V gene is TRBV10-3, the J gene TRBJ2-3, with D possibly being TRBD1 (5 bases). Trimming left V 4 bases short and J 3 bases short, with 11 bases between. From germline, CDR1 is ENHRY and CDR2 SYGVKD. The CDR3 runs to 14 residues. CDR3 sequence reads: CAISAAGLTDTQYF. DNA for the CDR3: TGTGCCATCAGTGCGGCAGGGTTGACAGATACGCAGTATTTT.

The gene calls are TRBV28 and TRBJ1-6; D uncertain. Germline V lookup: CDR1 MDHEN, CDR2 SYDVKM. The CDR3 totals 13 residues. The ends were cut back, 2 bases at V and 8 bases at J, with 7 bases in the middle. The chain's CDR3 is CASSLTPDSPLHF. In nucleotides, the CDR3 is TGTGCCAGCAGTTTAACCCCTGATTCACCCCTCCACTTT.